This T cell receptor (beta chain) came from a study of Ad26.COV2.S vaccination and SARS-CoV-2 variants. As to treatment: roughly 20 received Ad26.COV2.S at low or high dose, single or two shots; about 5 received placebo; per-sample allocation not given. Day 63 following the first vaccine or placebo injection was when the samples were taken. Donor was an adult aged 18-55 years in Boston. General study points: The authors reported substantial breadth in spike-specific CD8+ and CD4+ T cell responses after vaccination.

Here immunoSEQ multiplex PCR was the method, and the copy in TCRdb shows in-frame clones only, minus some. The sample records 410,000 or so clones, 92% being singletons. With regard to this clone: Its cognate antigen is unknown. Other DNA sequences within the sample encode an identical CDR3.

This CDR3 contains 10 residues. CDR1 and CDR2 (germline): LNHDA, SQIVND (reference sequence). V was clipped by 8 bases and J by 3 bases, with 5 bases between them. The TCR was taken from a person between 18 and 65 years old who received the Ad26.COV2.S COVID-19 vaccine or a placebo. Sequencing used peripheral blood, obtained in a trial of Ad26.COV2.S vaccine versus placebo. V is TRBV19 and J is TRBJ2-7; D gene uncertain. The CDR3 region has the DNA TGTGCCAGTGGAGACTACGAGCAGTACTTC. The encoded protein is CASGDYEQYF.